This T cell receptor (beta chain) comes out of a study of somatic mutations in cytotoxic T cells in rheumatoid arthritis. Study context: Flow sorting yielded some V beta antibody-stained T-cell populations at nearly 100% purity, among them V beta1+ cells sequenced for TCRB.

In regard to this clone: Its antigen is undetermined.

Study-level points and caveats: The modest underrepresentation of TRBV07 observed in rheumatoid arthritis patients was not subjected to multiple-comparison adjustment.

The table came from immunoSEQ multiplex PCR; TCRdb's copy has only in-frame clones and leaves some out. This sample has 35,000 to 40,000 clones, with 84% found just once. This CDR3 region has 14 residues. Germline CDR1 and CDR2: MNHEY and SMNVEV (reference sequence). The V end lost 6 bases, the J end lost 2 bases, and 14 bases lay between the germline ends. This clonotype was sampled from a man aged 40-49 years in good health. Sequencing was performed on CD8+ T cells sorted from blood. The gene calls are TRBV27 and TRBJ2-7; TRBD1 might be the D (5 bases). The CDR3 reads CASSPGAKTYEQYF. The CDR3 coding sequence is TGTGCCAGCAGCCCTGGGGCCAAGACCTACGAGCAGTACTTC.